This T cell receptor beta chain was obtained from a study of T cell responses to AZD1222 COVID-19 vaccine. V was clipped by 6 bases and J by 1 base, with 9 bases between them. Germline CDR1 LNHDA, CDR2 SQIVND (reference sequence). This CDR3 contains 13 residues. Only in-frame clones appear in the TCRdb table, and some are missing; sequencing was by immunoSEQ multiplex PCR. The sample shows around 63,000 clones, approximately 85% of them seen only once. The chain couples TRBV19 to TRBJ1-1; a weak D match, TRBD1 (6 bases). The sample consisted of peripheral blood, taken on day 0 of AZD1222 vaccination. This clonotype originated in an adult in good health. The CDR3 nucleotides are TGTGCCAGTAGGCAGACAGGGAACACTGAAGCTTTCTTT. Translating it yields CASRQTGNTEAFF.